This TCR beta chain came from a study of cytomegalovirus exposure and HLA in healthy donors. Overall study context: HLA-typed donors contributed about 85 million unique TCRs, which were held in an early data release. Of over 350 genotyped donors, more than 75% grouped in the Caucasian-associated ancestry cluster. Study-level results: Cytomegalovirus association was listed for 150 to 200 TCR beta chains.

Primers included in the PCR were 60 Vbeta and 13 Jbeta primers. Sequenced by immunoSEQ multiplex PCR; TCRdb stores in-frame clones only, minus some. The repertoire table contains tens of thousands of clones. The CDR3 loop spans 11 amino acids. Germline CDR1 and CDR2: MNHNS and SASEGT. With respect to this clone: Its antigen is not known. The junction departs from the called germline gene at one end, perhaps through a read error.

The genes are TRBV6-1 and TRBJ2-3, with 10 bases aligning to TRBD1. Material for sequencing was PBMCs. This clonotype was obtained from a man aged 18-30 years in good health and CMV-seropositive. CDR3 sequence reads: CASLKGQGPHF. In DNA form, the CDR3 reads TGTGCCAGCTTAAAGGGACAGGGGCCGCATTTT.